The 30 T cell receptor beta chains in this list originate from one sample, sequenced in a study of OX40 agonist ivuxolimab in advanced cancers. Using immunoSEQ multiplex PCR, the repertoire was profiled, and TCRdb retains in-frame clones only, with some absent. Here the sample spans about 73,000 clones, 90% being singletons. The starting material was CD4+ or CD8+ T cells sorted from blood, obtained in a trial of the OX40 agonist ivuxolimab. All receptors come from an adult with an advanced solid tumor such as melanoma, head and neck, liver or kidney cancer.

The rearrangement joins TRBV18 to TRBJ1-3; 7 nucleotides align to TRBD1. The CDR3 spans 14 residues. V lost 4 bases, J lost 4 bases, and 4 bases stayed unmatched. Germline V gene lookup returns CDR1 KGHSH and CDR2 LQKENI. The CDR3 here is CASSQGARGNTIYF. The CDR3 coding sequence is TGTGCCAGCTCACAGGGGGCCCGAGGAAACACCATATATTTT.

This sequence joins TRBV10-3 and TRBJ2-5, with 9 bases identical to TRBD1. This CDR3 is built from 15 residues. V lost 8 bases to trimming and J lost 5 bases; unmatched junction nucleotides: 12. The germline V gene encodes CDR1 ENHRY and CDR2 SYGVKD. CDR3 in amino acids: CAIRSPGQGVETQYF. DNA for the CDR3: TGTGCCATCCGCTCCCCGGGACAGGGCGTTGAGACCCAGTACTTC.

V gene TRBV7-2 combines with J gene TRBJ2-5, with TRBD2 identical over 7 bases. Trimming at V came to 3 bases and at J to 6 bases, leaving 7 bases not matched to a gene. The V gene's germline CDR1 is SGHTA and CDR2 FQGNSA. This CDR3 comprises 14 residues. The CDR3: CASSFLTSWQTQYF. CDR3 bases: TGTGCCAGCAGCTTCTTGACTAGCTGGCAGACCCAGTACTTC.

The chain combines TRBV19 with TRBJ2-1, with 7 positions matching TRBD2. This CDR3 region has 15 residues. The germline CDR1 and CDR2 sequences are LNHDA and SQIVND (reference sequence). Trimming at V came to 3 bases and at J to 6 bases, leaving 8 bases not matched to a gene. The CDR3 region is CASSISGGRGNEQFF. CDR3 sequence (DNA): TGTGCCAGTAGTATTTCCGGCGGGAGAGGCAATGAGCAGTTCTTC.

The CDR3 loop is CAWSPGGGPRETQYF. The CDR3 DNA is TGTGCCTGGAGTCCAGGGGGGGGGCCCAGAGAGACCCAGTACTTC. This chain joins TRBV30 and TRBJ2-5; D could derive from TRBD1 or TRBD2 (7 bases each). V was cut by 2 bases and J by 4 bases, with 17 bases left in between. The germline gives CDR1 GTSNPN, CDR2 SVGIG (reference sequence). The CDR3 has 15 residues.

The J gene is TRBJ2-3, the V gene TRBV28; D is undetermined. Germline V lookup: CDR1 MDHEN, CDR2 SYDVKM. CDR3 length: 12 amino acids. V dropped 5 bases and J dropped 3 bases, with 6 bases sitting between them. Here the CDR3 reads CASSPTTDTQYF. Written as DNA, the CDR3 is TGTGCCAGCAGTCCAACTACAGATACGCAGTATTTT.

The chain has TRBV7-9 and TRBJ2-3; D ambiguous. CDR3 length equals 15 residues. Germline CDR1 is SEHNR and CDR2 is FQNEAQ (reference sequence). V lost 3 bases and J 1 base, leaving 11 bases between the germline ends. The chain's CDR3 is CASSFMGIGTDTQYF. The CDR3 region has the DNA TGTGCCAGCAGCTTTATGGGGATCGGCACAGATACGCAGTATTTT.

V gene TRBV7-2 combines with J gene TRBJ2-7; D is uncertain. This CDR3 has 14 amino acids. Trimming left V 3 bases short and J 0 bases short, with 9 bases between. Germline lookup yields CDR1 SGHTA and CDR2 FQGNSA. DNA for the CDR3: TGTGCCAGCAGCTTTTCGCTGAGCTCCTACGAGCAGTACTTC. Translated, it gives CASSFSLSSYEQYF.

The rearrangement joins TRBV5-4 to TRBJ1-2; TRBD1 aligns across 10 bases. This CDR3 contains 14 residues. CDR1 is SGHNT and CDR2 is YYREEE in the germline V gene (reference sequence). Losses at the gene ends were 7 bases for V and 5 bases for J; bases not matched to a gene: 8. The CDR3 sequence is CASALGTGEYGYTF. The CDR3 DNA reads TGTGCCAGCGCCTTAGGGACAGGGGAATATGGCTACACCTTC.

This chain connects TRBV6-5 to TRBJ1-2, with D perhaps matching TRBD1 (5 bases). This CDR3 has 15 amino acids. Germline loops: CDR1 MNHEY, CDR2 SVGAGI. Trimming shortened V by 1 base and J by 4 bases, and 13 bases separated the two germline ends. CDR3 in DNA: TGTGCCAGCAGTTACTTAGTTGGGGCGGTCTATGGCTACACCTTC. Residues: CASSYLVGAVYGYTF.

The V and J genes are TRBV7-2 and TRBJ2-5; D not resolved. The J call may be wrong; the DNA end is better matched by TRBJ2-7. This CDR3 has 14 residues. Germline CDR1 is SGHTA and CDR2 is FQGNSA. The CDR3 region is CASSLEGFSYEQYF. The CDR3, as DNA: TGTGCCAGCAGCTTAGAGGGATTTTCCTACGAGCAGTACTTC.

The CDR3 reads CAISEFGLRETQYF. CDR3 sequence (DNA): TGTGCCATCAGTGAGTTCGGCCTCCGGGAGACCCAGTACTTC. The rearrangement links TRBV10-3 to TRBJ2-5; D unclear. The CDR3 is 14 residues long. Germline values: CDR1 ENHRY, CDR2 SYGVKD. Trimming removed 1 base from V and 5 bases from J, with 11 bases in between.

The chain links TRBV6-6 to TRBJ2-7; the D gene is possibly TRBD1 (5 bases). In germline, CDR1 is MNHNY, CDR2 SVGAGI (reference sequence). V dropped 0 bases and J dropped 2 bases, with 14 bases sitting between them. The CDR3 loop spans 16 amino acids. The CDR3 coding sequence is TGTGCCAGCAGTTACTCGGCAGGGCTTGTGCCCTACGAGCAGTACTTC. Its protein product is CASSYSAGLVPYEQYF.

The V call is TRBV21-1, the J call TRBJ2-2. TRBV21-1 has pseudogene status. This CDR3 region has 17 residues. The CDR3 sequence: CASNPKGWGADTGELFF. The CDR3 nucleotides read TGTGCCAGCAACCCGAAGGGATGGGGGGCGGACACCGGGGAGCTGTTTTTT.

This chain connects TRBV27 to TRBJ2-5, with 8 bases lining up with TRBD2. Germline-derived CDR1 and CDR2 are MNHEY and SMNVEV (reference sequence). This CDR3 is 16 amino acids long. Losses at the gene ends were 2 bases for V and 2 bases for J; bases not matched to a gene: 7. The CDR3, as DNA: TGTGCCAGCAGTTTAGGGGCGGGAGGCCCACAAGAGACCCAGTACTTC. Translated: CASSLGAGGPQETQYF.

V and J are TRBV28 and TRBJ1-2, with TRBD1 matching over 7 bases. Germline V CDR1 and CDR2: MDHEN, SYDVKM. The trim removed 3 bases at V and 8 bases at J, leaving 9 bases unmatched. The CDR3 sequence is 14 residues long. The CDR3 bases are TGTGCCAGCAGTTTCGAAGGGGGCAGGCGAGGCTACACCTTC. It encodes CASSFEGGRRGYTF.

This clone was detected only once. The J gene is TRBJ2-7, the V gene TRBV2, with 7 bases that match TRBD1. Germline CDR1 reads SNHLY; CDR2 reads FYNNEI. This CDR3 comprises 14 residues. V was pared by 6 bases and J by 3 bases, with 8 bases of the junction left unmatched. The CDR3 DNA sequence: TGTGCCAGCAGCTCGACAGGGTATATCTACGAGCAGTACTTC. Residues: CASSSTGYIYEQYF.

The gene calls are TRBV7-9 and TRBJ2-4; the match to TRBD2 covers 7 bases. Losses at the gene ends were 5 bases for V and 3 bases for J; bases not matched to a gene: 13. CDR3 length equals 17 residues. Germline CDR1 reads SEHNR; CDR2 reads FQNEAQ (reference sequence). The CDR3 sequence is CASSPRSGGDYKNIQYF. The CDR3 nucleotides read TGTGCCAGCAGCCCAAGGTCGGGAGGCGACTACAAAAACATTCAGTACTTC.

The genes are TRBV27 and TRBJ2-7; 9 bases agree with TRBD2. After removal of 2 bases from V and 5 bases from J, the junction contained 13 bases not matched to a gene. This CDR3 has 17 amino acids. Germline V lookup: CDR1 MNHEY, CDR2 SMNVEV (reference sequence). CDR3: CASSLRSSGKGGHEQYF. The CDR3 nucleotides are TGTGCCAGCAGTTTAAGGTCTAGCGGGAAGGGCGGCCACGAGCAGTACTTC.

This clone was picked up a small number of times. This chain joins TRBV7-2 and TRBJ2-5; 8 nucleotides match TRBD1. V was pared by 5 bases and J by 9 bases, with 17 bases of the junction left unmatched. The CDR3 loop spans 16 amino acids. Germline-derived CDR1 and CDR2 are SGHTA and FQGNSA. For the CDR3, the DNA is TGTGCCAGCAGCAGACAGGGGCGGGAAGGCTCTGGGGCCCAGTACTTC. It codes for CASSRQGREGSGAQYF.

V is TRBV5-5 and J is TRBJ2-7; a possible D gene is TRBD2 (6 bases). V gave up 7 bases and J gave up 7 bases, with 18 bases separating them. Germline-derived CDR1 and CDR2 are SGHKS and YYEKEE (reference sequence). The CDR3 covers 13 residues. CDR3 amino acids: CASLLEGIGEQYF. The CDR3 DNA follows: TGTGCCAGCCTGTTGGAGGGAATCGGTGAGCAGTACTTC.

J is TRBJ1-1 and V is TRBV11-2; 10 bases fit TRBD1. Losses at the gene ends were 1 base for V and 11 bases for J; bases not matched to a gene: 10. Looked up from germline, CDR1 is SGHAT and CDR2 is FQNNGV. The CDR3 runs 15 residues. This chain's CDR3 is CASSLVGGQGRRAFF. As DNA, the CDR3 is TGTGCCAGCAGCTTAGTAGGGGGACAGGGGAGACGGGCTTTCTTT.

The genes are TRBV4-1 and TRBJ2-1; D might be TRBD2 (5 bases). Trimming cost V 6 bases and J 0 bases, with 12 bases left between them. Germline V CDR1 and CDR2: MGHRA, YSYEKL. This CDR3 has 15 amino acids. The CDR3 coding sequence is TGCGCCAGCAGAACCATAGCGAGCTCCTACAATGAGCAGTTCTTC. Amino acids: CASRTIASSYNEQFF.

The rearrangement uses TRBV28 and TRBJ2-5; 8 positions match TRBD1. The J call is doubtful: the DNA matches TRBJ2-7 better. Per germline, CDR1 MDHEN and CDR2 SYDVKM. CDR3 length: 14 amino acids. The DNA for the CDR3 is TGTGCCAGCATGCCAGGGACAGGTTCCTACGAGCAGTACTTC. As protein: CASMPGTGSYEQYF.

This chain uses TRBV5-1 with TRBJ2-3; TRBD2 matches at 8 bases. V was pared by 1 base and J by 0 bases, with 1 base of the junction left unmatched. There are 15 residues in the CDR3. Germline V CDR1 and CDR2: SGHRS, YFSETQ. CDR3 nucleotide sequence: TGCGCCAGCAGCTTGTTAGCGGGAAGCACAGATACGCAGTATTTT. Its protein product is CASSLLAGSTDTQYF.

The rearrangement uses TRBV11-2 and TRBJ2-2; D remains ambiguous. V gave up 5 bases and J gave up 5 bases, with 9 bases separating them. The germline V gene has CDR1 SGHAT and CDR2 FQNNGV. The length of the CDR3 is 13 residues. CDR3 bases: TGTGCCAGCAGCCTCGATTTTACCGGGGAGCTGTTTTTT. As protein: CASSLDFTGELFF.

The chain links TRBV7-3 to TRBJ2-1, with D perhaps matching TRBD1 or TRBD2 (5 bases each). Trimming shortened V by 4 bases and J by 6 bases, and 13 bases separated the two germline ends. Germline CDR1 is SGHTA and CDR2 is FQGTGA. CDR3 length equals 14 residues. This chain's CDR3 is CASSSDRGSNEQFF. DNA of the CDR3: TGTGCCAGCAGCTCTGACAGAGGGTCCAATGAGCAGTTCTTC.

The chain couples TRBV10-3 to TRBJ2-5, with D perhaps TRBD1 (6 bases). V was trimmed by 4 bases and J by 1 base, leaving 13 bases between them. Per germline, CDR1 ENHRY and CDR2 SYGVKD. This CDR3 region has 15 residues. The CDR3: CAISGNRDTQETQYF. In DNA form, the CDR3 reads TGTGCCATCAGTGGCAACCGGGACACCCAAGAGACCCAGTACTTC.

The J gene is TRBJ2-5, the V gene TRBV11-2, with D possibly TRBD2 on 6 matching bases. The J call is doubtful: the DNA matches TRBJ2-7 better. This CDR3 has 16 residues. The germline V gene encodes CDR1 SGHAT and CDR2 FQNNGV. CDR3 amino acids: CASSLRGVAGPYEQYF. The CDR3 coding sequence is TGTGCCAGCAGCTTACGCGGAGTCGCGGGGCCTTACGAGCAGTACTTC.

This chain connects TRBV7-9 to TRBJ2-5; D is unclear. The CDR3 is made up of 17 amino acids. Deletions cut 4 bases from V and 2 bases from J, with 20 bases between. Germline values: CDR1 SEHNR, CDR2 FQNEAQ (reference sequence). The CDR3 DNA reads as TGTGCCAGCAGCTATAATTTCGCAGATAATTTTCAAGAGACCCAGTACTTC. It encodes CASSYNFADNFQETQYF.